This paragraph covers one TCR beta chain sequence. Original analysis: Using reference gene primer amplification, nucleated cell counts were estimated. Libraries were prepared by immunoSEQ multiplex PCR; TCRdb keeps only in-frame clonotypes and omits some of them. D and trimming come from the DNA, and the V and J calls and clone size come from that table. The table records a few hundred thousand clones, roughly nine tenths of them present only once. The data belong to a study of blood T cell repertoires in COVID-19. Study-level background: Samples came from the United States, Italy and Spain, spanning acute and convalescent COVID-19. Nucleic acid was either cDNA or gDNA, and it came from T cells, B-cell-depleted T cells, or PBMCs.

Everyone who took part was roughly 18 to 89 years old, and they came from about two dozen US areas. Germline values: CDR1 GTSNPN, CDR2 SVGIG (reference sequence). The V segment lost 1 base and the J segment 4 bases; nucleotides outside the gene matches: 9. The CDR3 has 16 residues. Sequences were obtained from PBMCs or T cells enriched from blood (not recorded which). The TCR sequence derives from an older woman who had recovered from COVID-19. The J gene is TRBJ1-3, the V gene TRBV30; 8 positions match TRBD1. CDR3 DNA sequence: TGTGCCTGGAGTGCTGTTTCAGGGGGCCGAGGAAACACCATATATTTT. Its translation is CAWSAVSGGRGNTIYF. Full variable domain (outside the CDR3, taken from reference TRBV30 and TRBJ1-3): SQTIHQWPATLVQPVGSPLSLECTVEGTSNPNLYWYRQAAGRGLQLLFYSVGIGQISSEVPQNLSASRPQDRQFILSSKKLLLSDSGFYLCAWSAVSGGRGNTIYFGEGSWLTVV.